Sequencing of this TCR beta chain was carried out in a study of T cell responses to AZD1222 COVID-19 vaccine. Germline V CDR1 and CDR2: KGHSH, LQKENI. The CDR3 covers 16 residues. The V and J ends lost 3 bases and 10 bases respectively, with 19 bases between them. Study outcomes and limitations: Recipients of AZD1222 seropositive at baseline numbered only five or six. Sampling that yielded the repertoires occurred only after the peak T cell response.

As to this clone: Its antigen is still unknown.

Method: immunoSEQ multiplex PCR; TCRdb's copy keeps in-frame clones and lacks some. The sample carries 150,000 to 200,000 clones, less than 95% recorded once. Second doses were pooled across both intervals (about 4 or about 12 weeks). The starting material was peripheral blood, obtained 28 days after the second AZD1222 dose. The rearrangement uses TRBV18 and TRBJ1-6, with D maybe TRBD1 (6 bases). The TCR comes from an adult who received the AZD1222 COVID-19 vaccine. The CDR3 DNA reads TGTGCCAGCTCACCCACCCTTGCAGGGGTAGGCTCACCCCTCCACTTT. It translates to CASSPTLAGVGSPLHF.